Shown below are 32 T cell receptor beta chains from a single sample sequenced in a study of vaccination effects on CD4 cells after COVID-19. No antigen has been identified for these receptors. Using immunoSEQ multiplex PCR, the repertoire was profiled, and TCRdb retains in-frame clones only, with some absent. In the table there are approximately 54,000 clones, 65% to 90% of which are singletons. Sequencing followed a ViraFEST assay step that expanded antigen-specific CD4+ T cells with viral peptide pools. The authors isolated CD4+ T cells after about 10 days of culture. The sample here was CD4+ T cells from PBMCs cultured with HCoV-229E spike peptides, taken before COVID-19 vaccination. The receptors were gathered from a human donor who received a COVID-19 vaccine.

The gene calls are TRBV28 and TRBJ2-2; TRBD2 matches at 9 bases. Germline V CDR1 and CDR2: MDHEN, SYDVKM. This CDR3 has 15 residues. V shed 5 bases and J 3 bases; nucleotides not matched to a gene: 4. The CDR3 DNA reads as TGTGCCAGCAGTCGCGGGGGGGCTTACACCGGGGAGCTGTTTTTT. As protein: CASSRGGAYTGELFF.

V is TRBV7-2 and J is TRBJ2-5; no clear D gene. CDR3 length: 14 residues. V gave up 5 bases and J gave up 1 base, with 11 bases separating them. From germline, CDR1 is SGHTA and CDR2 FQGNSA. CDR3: CASSPGRFQETQYF. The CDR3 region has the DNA TGTGCCAGCAGCCCTGGACGGTTCCAAGAGACCCAGTACTTC.

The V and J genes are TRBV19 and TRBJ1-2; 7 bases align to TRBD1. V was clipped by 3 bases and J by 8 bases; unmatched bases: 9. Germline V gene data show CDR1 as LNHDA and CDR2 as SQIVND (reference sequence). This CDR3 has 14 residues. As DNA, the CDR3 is TGTGCCAGTAGTATCGCGACAGGGTGGAAGGGCTACACCTTC. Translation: CASSIATGWKGYTF.

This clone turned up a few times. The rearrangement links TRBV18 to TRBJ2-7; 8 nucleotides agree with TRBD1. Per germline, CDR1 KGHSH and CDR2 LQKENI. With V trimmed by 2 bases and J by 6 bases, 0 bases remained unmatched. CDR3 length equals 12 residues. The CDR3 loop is CASSPGQGEQYV. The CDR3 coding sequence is TGTGCCAGCTCACCAGGACAGGGCGAGCAGTACGTC.

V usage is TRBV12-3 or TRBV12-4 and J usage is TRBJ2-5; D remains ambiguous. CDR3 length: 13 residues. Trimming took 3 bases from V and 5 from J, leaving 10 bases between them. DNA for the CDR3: TGTGCCAGCAGTTTTGCGGTTCGGGAGACCCAGTACTTC. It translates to CASSFAVRETQYF.

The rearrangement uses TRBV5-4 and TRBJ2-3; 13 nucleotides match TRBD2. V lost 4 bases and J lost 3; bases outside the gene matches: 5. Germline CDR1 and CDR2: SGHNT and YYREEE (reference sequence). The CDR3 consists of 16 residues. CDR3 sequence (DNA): TGTGCCAGCAGCCTACGGACTAGCGGGGGTACAGATACGCAGTATTTT. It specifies CASSLRTSGGTDTQYF. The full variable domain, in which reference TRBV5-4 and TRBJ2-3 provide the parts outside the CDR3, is ETGVTQSPTHLIKTRGQQVTLRCSSQSGHNTVSWYQQALGQGPQFIFQYYREEENGRGNFPPRFSGLQFPNYSSELNVNALELDDSALYLCASSLRTSGGTDTQYFGPGTRLTVL.

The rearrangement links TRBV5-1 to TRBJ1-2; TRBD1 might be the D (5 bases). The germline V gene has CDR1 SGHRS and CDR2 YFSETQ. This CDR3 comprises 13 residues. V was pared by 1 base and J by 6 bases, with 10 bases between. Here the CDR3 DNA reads TGCGCCAGCAGCTTGTACGGAGGGGATGGCTACACCTTC. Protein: CASSLYGGDGYTF.

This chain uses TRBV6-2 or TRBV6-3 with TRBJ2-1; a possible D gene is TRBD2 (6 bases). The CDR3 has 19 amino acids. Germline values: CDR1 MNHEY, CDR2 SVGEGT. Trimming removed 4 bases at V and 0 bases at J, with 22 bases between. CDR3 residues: CASSSKGLNFPSSYNEQFF. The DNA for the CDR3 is TGTGCCAGCAGTTCGAAGGGACTGAATTTCCCGAGCTCCTACAATGAGCAGTTCTTC.

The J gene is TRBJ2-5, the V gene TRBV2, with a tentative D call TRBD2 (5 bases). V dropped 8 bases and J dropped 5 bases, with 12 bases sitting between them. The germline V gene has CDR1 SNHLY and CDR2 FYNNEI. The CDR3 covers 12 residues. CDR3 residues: CASRLAGETQYF. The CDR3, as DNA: TGTGCCAGCCGCCTAGCCGGGGAGACCCAGTACTTC.

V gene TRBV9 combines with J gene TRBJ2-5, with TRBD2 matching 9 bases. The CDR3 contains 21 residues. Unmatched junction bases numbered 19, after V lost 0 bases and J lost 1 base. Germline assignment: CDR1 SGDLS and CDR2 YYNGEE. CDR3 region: CASSVGGGNYRLAAPQETQYF. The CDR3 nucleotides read TGTGCCAGCAGCGTAGGAGGGGGAAACTATAGACTAGCGGCACCCCAAGAGACCCAGTACTTC.

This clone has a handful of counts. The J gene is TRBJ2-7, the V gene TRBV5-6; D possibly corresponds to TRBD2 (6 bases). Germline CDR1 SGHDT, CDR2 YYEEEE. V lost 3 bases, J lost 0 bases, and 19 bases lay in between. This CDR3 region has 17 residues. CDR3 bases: TGTGCCAGCAGCTCAAAGGCGTGGCGGGGATACTCCTACGAGCAGTACGTC. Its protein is CASSSKAWRGYSYEQYV.

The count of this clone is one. This CDR3 is CASMEGPGANVLTF. CDR3 bases: TGTGCCAGCATGGAGGGCCCTGGGGCCAACGTCCTGACTTTC. This chain joins TRBV28 and TRBJ2-6; D might be TRBD2 (6 bases). CDR3 length: 14 amino acids. V dropped 7 bases and J dropped 2 bases, with 9 bases sitting between them. Germline V gives CDR1 MDHEN, CDR2 SYDVKM.

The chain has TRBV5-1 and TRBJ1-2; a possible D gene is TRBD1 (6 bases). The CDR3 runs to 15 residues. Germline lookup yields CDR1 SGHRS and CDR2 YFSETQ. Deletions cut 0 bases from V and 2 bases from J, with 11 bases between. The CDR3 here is CASSLAIGTNYGYTF. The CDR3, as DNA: TGCGCCAGCAGCTTGGCCATAGGGACAAACTATGGCTACACCTTC.

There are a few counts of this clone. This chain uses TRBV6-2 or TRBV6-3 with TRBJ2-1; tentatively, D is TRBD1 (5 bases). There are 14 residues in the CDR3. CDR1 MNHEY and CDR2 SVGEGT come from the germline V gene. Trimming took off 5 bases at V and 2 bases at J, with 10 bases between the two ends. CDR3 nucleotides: TGTGCCAGCAGTCCCCAGGGAACCTACAATGAGCAGTTCTTC. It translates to CASSPQGTYNEQFF.

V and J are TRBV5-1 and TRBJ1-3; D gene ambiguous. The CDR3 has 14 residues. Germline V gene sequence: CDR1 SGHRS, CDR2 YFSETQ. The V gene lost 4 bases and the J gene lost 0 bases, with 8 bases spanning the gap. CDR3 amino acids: CASSEGTSGNTIYF. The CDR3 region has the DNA TGCGCCAGCAGCGAGGGAACCTCTGGAAACACCATATATTTT.

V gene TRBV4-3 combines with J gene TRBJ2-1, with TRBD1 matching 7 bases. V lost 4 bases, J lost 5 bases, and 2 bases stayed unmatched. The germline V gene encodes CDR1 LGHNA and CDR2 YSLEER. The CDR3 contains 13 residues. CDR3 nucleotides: TGCGCCAGCAGCCGGGGACAGAACAATGAGCAGTTCTTC. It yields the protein CASSRGQNNEQFF.

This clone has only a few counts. In DNA, the CDR3 is TGTGCCAGCACCCGTAGTGGCAGGAGGAATAATTCACCCCTCCACTTT. Translation: CASTRSGRRNNSPLHF. The chain couples TRBV9 to TRBJ1-6; D is unresolved. Trimming removed 6 bases from V and 5 bases from J, with 18 bases in between. This CDR3 region has 16 residues. CDR1 is SGDLS, CDR2 YYNGEE, per germline.

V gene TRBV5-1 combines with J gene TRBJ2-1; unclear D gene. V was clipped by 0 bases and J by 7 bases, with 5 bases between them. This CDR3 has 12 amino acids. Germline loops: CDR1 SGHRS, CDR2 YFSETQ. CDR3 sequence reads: CASSLAFNEQFF. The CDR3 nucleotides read TGCGCCAGCAGCTTGGCGTTTAATGAGCAGTTCTTC.

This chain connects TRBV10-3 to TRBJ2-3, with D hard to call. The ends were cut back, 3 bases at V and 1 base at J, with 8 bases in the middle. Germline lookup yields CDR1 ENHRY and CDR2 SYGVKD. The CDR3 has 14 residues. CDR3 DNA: TGTGCCATCAGTGATCATCCCGGCACAGATACGCAGTATTTT. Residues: CAISDHPGTDTQYF.

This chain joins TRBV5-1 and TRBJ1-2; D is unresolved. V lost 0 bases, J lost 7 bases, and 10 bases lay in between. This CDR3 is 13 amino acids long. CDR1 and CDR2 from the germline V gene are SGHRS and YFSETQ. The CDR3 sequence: CASSLDQDRGYTF. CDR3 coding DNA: TGCGCCAGCAGCTTGGACCAGGATCGTGGCTACACCTTC.

The DNA for the CDR3 is TGCGCCAGCAGTCAATCAAAAGGGCGGTGGGCTGAAAAACTGTTTTTT. This gives the protein CASSQSKGRWAEKLFF. The chain uses TRBV23-1 and TRBJ1-4; D unclear. TRBV23-1 is an ORF, with its function uncertain. The CDR3 totals 16 residues. Between the trimmed V and J ends, which lost 0 bases and 7 bases, there was a span of 15 bases.

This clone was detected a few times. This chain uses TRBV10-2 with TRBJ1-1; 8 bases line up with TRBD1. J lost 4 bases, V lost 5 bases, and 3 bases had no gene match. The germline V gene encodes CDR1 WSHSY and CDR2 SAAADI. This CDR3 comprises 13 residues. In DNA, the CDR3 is TGCGCCAGCAGTACAACAGGGGGCACTGAAGCTTTCTTT. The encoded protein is CASSTTGGTEAFF.

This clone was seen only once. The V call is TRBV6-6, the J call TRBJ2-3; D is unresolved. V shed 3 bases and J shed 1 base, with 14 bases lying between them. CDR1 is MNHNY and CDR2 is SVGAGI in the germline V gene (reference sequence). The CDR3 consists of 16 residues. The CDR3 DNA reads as TGTGCCAGCAGTTATTCCCCGGCTCGCGGCACAGATACGCAGTATTTT. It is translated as CASSYSPARGTDTQYF.

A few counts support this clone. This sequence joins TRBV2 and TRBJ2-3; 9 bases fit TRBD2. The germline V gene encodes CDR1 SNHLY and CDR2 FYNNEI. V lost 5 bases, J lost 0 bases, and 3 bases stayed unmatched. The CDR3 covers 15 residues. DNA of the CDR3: TGTGCCAGCAGTTTAGCGGGGGTAAGCACAGATACGCAGTATTTT. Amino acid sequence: CASSLAGVSTDTQYF.

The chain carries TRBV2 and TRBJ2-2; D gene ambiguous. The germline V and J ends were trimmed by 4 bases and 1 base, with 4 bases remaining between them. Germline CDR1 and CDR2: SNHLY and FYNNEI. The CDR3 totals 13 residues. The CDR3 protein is CASSVKNTGELFF. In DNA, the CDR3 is TGTGCCAGCAGTGTTAAGAACACCGGGGAGCTGTTTTTT.

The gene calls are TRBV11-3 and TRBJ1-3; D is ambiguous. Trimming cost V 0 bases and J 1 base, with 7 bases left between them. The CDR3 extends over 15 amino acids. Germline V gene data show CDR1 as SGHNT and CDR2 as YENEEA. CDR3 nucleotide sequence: TGTGCCAGCAGCTTAGATCCGGATTCTGGAAACACCATATATTTT. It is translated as CASSLDPDSGNTIYF.

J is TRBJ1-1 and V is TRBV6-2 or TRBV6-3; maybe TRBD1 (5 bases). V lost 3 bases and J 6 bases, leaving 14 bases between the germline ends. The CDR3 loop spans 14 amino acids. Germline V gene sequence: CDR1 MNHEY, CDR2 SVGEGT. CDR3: CASSYWAGKAEAFF. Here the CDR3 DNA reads TGTGCCAGCAGTTATTGGGCAGGGAAGGCTGAAGCTTTCTTT.

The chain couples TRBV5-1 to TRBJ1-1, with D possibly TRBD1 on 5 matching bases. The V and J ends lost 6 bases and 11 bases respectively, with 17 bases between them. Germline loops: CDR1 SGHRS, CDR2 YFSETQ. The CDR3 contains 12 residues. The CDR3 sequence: CASTLRGDRAFF. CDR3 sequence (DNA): TGCGCCAGCACCCTGAGGGGAGATCGGGCTTTCTTT. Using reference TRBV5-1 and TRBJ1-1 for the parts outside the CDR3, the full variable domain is KAGVTQTPRYLIKTRGQQVTLSCSPISGHRSVSWYQQTPGQGLQFLFEYFSETQRNKGNFPGRFSGRQFSNSRSEMNVSTLELGDSALYLCASTLRGDRAFFGQGTRLTVV.

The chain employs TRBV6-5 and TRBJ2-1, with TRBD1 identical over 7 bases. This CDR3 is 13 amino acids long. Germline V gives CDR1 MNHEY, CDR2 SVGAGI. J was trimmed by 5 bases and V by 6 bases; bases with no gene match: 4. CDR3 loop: CASRDRSNNEQFF. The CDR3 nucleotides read TGTGCCAGCAGGGACAGGAGTAACAATGAGCAGTTCTTC.

CDR3 protein: CASSQEGSLAAEQFF. CDR3 nucleotide sequence: TGTGCCAGCAGCCAAGAAGGCTCCCTAGCGGCTGAGCAGTTCTTC. The chain links TRBV4-2 to TRBJ2-1, with 7 bases lining up with TRBD2. V trimming: 0 bases; J trimming: 9 bases; junction bases outside the gene matches: 8. The CDR3 is 15 residues long. CDR1 is LGHNA and CDR2 is YNFKEQ in the germline V gene.

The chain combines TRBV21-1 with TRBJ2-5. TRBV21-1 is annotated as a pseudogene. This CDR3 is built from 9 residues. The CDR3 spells CASIQTQYF. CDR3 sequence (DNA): TGTGCCAGCATTCAGACCCAGTACTTC.

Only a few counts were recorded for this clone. The CDR3 spells CASIGGPYRVSSGGNTGELFF. The CDR3 DNA reads as TGTGCCAGTATCGGGGGGCCGTACAGGGTATCGAGCGGGGGGAACACCGGGGAGCTGTTTTTT. The chain has TRBV19 and TRBJ2-2; 8 bases are a match to TRBD2. This CDR3 is 21 amino acids long. The V segment lost 7 bases and the J segment 1 base; nucleotides outside the gene matches: 23. Germline CDR1 is LNHDA and CDR2 is SQIVND (reference sequence).